What follows are 10 T cell receptor beta chains derived from one specimen sequenced in a study of PD-L1 blockade in urothelial cancer. TCRdb's copy holds only in-frame clones and misses some; the assay was immunoSEQ multiplex PCR. The sample holds about 91,000 clones, around 78% seen once. Time point described: peripheral blood 6 weeks after treatment start. The specimen comprised PBMCs, sampled around atezolizumab (anti-PD-L1) treatment. The origin of the receptors is a man aged 70 or older with urothelial cancer.

The chain has TRBV28 and TRBJ2-7; 8 nucleotides agree with TRBD1. The germline gives CDR1 MDHEN, CDR2 SYDVKM. This CDR3 spans 14 amino acids. Losses at the gene ends were 5 bases for V and 7 bases for J; bases not matched to a gene: 10. The CDR3 region has the DNA TGTGCCAGCAGTGCCCAGGACAGGGAAAGGGAGCAGTACTTC. This gives the protein CASSAQDREREQYF.

V gene TRBV5-1 combines with J gene TRBJ1-2; the D is unclear. The ends were cut back, 0 bases at V and 0 bases at J, with 9 bases in the middle. Germline V CDR1 and CDR2: SGHRS, YFSETQ. The CDR3 has 15 residues. The CDR3 DNA reads as TGCGCCAGCAGCTTGGACGCCGCGGCTAACTATGGCTACACCTTC. This sequence encodes CASSLDAAANYGYTF.

The chain joins TRBV7-9 to TRBJ1-1; 8 bases match TRBD1. The CDR3 extends over 12 amino acids. Losses at the gene ends were 5 bases for V and 7 bases for J; bases not matched to a gene: 3. Germline CDR1 SEHNR, CDR2 FQNEAQ (reference sequence). CDR3 bases: TGTGCCAGCAGCCAGACAGGGGTTGAAGCTTTCTTT. Translated: CASSQTGVEAFF.

This sequence joins TRBV11-1 and TRBJ1-1; a weak D match, TRBD1 (5 bases). Trimming took 2 bases from V and 3 from J, leaving 16 bases between them. Per the germline V gene, CDR1 is SGHAT and CDR2 is FQDESV (reference sequence). This CDR3 comprises 16 residues. CDR3 nucleotide sequence: TGTGCCAGCAGCTTATCCAAGGGGTTTCGGGACACTGAAGCTTTCTTT. This sequence encodes CASSLSKGFRDTEAFF.

The chain joins TRBV28 to TRBJ1-6; D is unclear. Looked up from germline, CDR1 is MDHEN and CDR2 is SYDVKM. This CDR3 has 14 residues. V lost 5 bases and J 5 bases, leaving 10 bases between the germline ends. DNA of the CDR3: TGTGCCAGCAGTGTAGCCCCCGATAATTCACCCCTCCACTTT. Amino acids: CASSVAPDNSPLHF.

The chain links TRBV5-5 to TRBJ2-3; 9 positions match TRBD1. The CDR3 sequence is 15 residues long. The V segment lost 2 bases and the J segment 5 bases; nucleotides outside the gene matches: 6. Germline V lookup: CDR1 SGHKS, CDR2 YYEKEE (reference sequence). The CDR3 nucleotides read TGTGCCAGCAGCTTCTTACAGGGGGCGGTAGATACGCAGTATTTT. This translates into CASSFLQGAVDTQYF. The variable domain in full, with the rest retrieved from reference TRBV5-5 and TRBJ2-3, is DAGVTQSPTHLIKTRGQQVTLRCSPISGHKSVSWYQQVLGQGPQFIFQYYEKEERGRGNFPDRFSARQFPNYSSELNVNALLLGDSALYLCASSFLQGAVDTQYFGPGTRLTVL.

This clone was detected once. The J gene is TRBJ1-2, the V gene TRBV6-1; possible D gene TRBD1, 5 bases. The V gene lost 1 base and the J gene lost 8 bases, with 14 bases spanning the gap. CDR3 length: 14 amino acids. Germline V gene data show CDR1 as MNHNS and CDR2 as SASEGT. The CDR3 sequence is CASSEGEQAGGYTF. CDR3 DNA: TGTGCCAGCAGTGAAGGGGAACAGGCGGGAGGCTACACCTTC.

The J gene is TRBJ2-7, the V gene TRBV6-5, with TRBD1 matching over 11 bases. J lost 3 bases, V lost 3 bases, and 4 bases had no gene match. This CDR3 has 15 amino acids. CDR1 and CDR2 (germline): MNHEY, SVGAGI. CDR3 sequence reads: CASSYAGTGGYEQYF. The CDR3, as DNA: TGTGCCAGCAGTTATGCCGGGACAGGGGGCTACGAGCAGTACTTC.

The chain has TRBV6-5 and TRBJ2-7; no clear D gene. The CDR3 loop spans 14 amino acids. The V end was cut by 5 bases, the J end by 0 bases, with 11 bases between. Germline loops: CDR1 MNHEY, CDR2 SVGAGI. The CDR3 protein is CASSNIPSSYEQYF. CDR3 in DNA: TGTGCCAGCAGTAATATTCCGAGCTCCTACGAGCAGTACTTC.

V and J are TRBV9 and TRBJ2-3, with 16 nucleotides matching TRBD2. CDR1 is SGDLS, CDR2 YYNGEE, per germline. CDR3 length equals 18 residues. J lost 3 bases, V lost 0 bases, and 4 bases had no gene match. The CDR3 loop reads CASSVGGTSGGATDTQYF. The CDR3 coding sequence is TGTGCCAGCAGCGTAGGTGGGACTAGCGGGGGGGCTACAGATACGCAGTATTTT.